This passage covers 10 T cell receptor beta chains from one sample sequenced in a study of CD8 T cells in Susac syndrome. A quantity of about 0.5 to 1 ug RNA underwent reverse transcription using random hexamers. TCRdb itself ran the immunoSEQ multiplex PCR reads through MiXCR, one entry per CDR3 protein. The sample lists approximately 150,000 distinct CDR3 sequences, 92% occurring once. The specimen sequenced was CD4+ T cells from PBMCs. The origin of the receptors is a human donor in good health.

This chain uses TRBV30 with TRBJ2-6; no firm D call. Germline V gene lookup returns CDR1 GTSNPN and CDR2 SVGIG (reference sequence). V dropped 0 bases and J dropped 0 bases, with 0 bases sitting between them. The CDR3 length is 13 residues. Here the CDR3 DNA reads TGTGCCTGGAGTGTCTCTGGGGCCAACGTCCTGACTTTC. This encodes CAWSVSGANVLTF.

The gene calls are TRBV20-1 and TRBJ1-5, with D maybe TRBD1 (5 bases). CDR1 DFQATT and CDR2 SNEGSKA come from the germline V gene (reference sequence). The CDR3 runs 13 residues. V lost 6 bases and J lost 6, with 15 bases in between. The CDR3 DNA reads TGCAGTGCCCGACTTCATGGGGGTCAGCCCCAGCATTTT. Translation gives CSARLHGGQPQHF.

The count of this clonotype is one. This chain uses TRBV24-1 with TRBJ2-2, with 7 bases aligning to TRBD2. This CDR3 is built from 18 residues. Looked up from germline, CDR1 is KGHDR and CDR2 is SFDVKD. The ends lost 4 bases at V and 3 bases at J; junction bases unmatched: 13. The CDR3 loop is CATSEYVVGGPDTGELFF. CDR3 coding DNA: TGTGCCACCAGTGAATACGTTGTGGGAGGGCCCGACACCGGGGAGCTGTTTTTT.

CDR3 DNA sequence: TGTGCCAGCAGCCCGTGGACAGATACGCAGTATTTT. As protein: CASSPWTDTQYF. The chain recombines TRBV5-6 with TRBJ2-3, with D unresolved. Germline V gives CDR1 SGHDT, CDR2 YYEEEE. The germline V and J ends were trimmed by 4 bases and 3 bases, with 6 bases remaining between them. The CDR3 covers 12 residues.

The chain employs TRBV18 and TRBJ2-1; 8 bases match TRBD2. Germline trimming cut 0 bases from V and 6 bases from J; bases unmatched to any gene: 7. Germline lookup yields CDR1 KGHSH and CDR2 LQKENI. CDR3 size: 16 residues. CDR3 residues: CASSPPSSGGGNEQFF. DNA of the CDR3: TGTGCCAGCTCACCACCCTCCAGCGGGGGTGGCAATGAGCAGTTCTTC.

This rearrangement joins TRBV12-3 or TRBV12-4 to TRBJ1-5; D is possibly TRBD1 (6 bases). The CDR3 has 13 residues. Trimming removed 3 bases at V and 7 bases at J, with 10 bases between. The CDR3, as DNA: TGTGCCAGCAGTTTTTCAGGGGAACAGCCCCAGCATTTT. This translates into CASSFSGEQPQHF.

There are a few counts of this clonotype. The J gene is TRBJ2-2, the V gene TRBV29-1, with TRBD1 as a possible D gene (6 bases). Germline CDR1 reads SQVTM; CDR2 reads ANQGSEA. There are 14 residues in the CDR3. Trimming took 8 bases from V and 0 from J, leaving 13 bases between them. CDR3 residues: CSSLDSTNTGELFF. In nucleotides, the CDR3 is TGCAGCTCCTTGGACAGCACGAACACCGGGGAGCTGTTTTTT.

In its sample, this clonotype was seen once. V and J are TRBV6-1 and TRBJ1-1, with no clear D. V lost 9 bases to trimming and J lost 2 bases, with 10 bases between them. The CDR3 sequence is 12 residues long. Germline-derived CDR1 and CDR2 are MNHNS and SASEGT. CDR3 in amino acids: CASGAVNTEAFF. The CDR3 region has the DNA TGTGCCAGTGGCGCGGTTAACACTGAAGCTTTCTTT.

The V call is TRBV20-1, the J call TRBJ2-7, with D possibly TRBD1 on 6 matching bases. Germline CDR1 DFQATT, CDR2 SNEGSKA (reference sequence). Trimming pared 0 bases from V and 2 bases from J, leaving 14 bases between. CDR3 length: 15 amino acids. The CDR3 loop reads CSARDTLDRAYEQYF. The CDR3 DNA is TGCAGTGCTAGAGATACCTTGGACAGAGCCTACGAGCAGTACTTC.

This chain joins TRBV12-5 and TRBJ2-2; the D is unclear. Germline CDR1 LGHNT, CDR2 FRNRAP. The CDR3 runs to 13 residues. Trimming stripped 8 bases from V and 4 bases from J, with 11 bases between. The CDR3 region has the DNA TGTGCTAGTAGTGTTCGGAGCACCGGGGAGCTGTTTTTT. Translated: CASSVRSTGELFF.